These 21 T cell receptor beta chains were all obtained from the same sample, sequenced in a study of T cells in localized non-small cell lung cancer (dated by TCRdb to the early 2020s). The protocol used for the library was the immunoSEQ multiplex PCR assay. This is the immuneACCESS table as TCRdb keeps it, with only in-frame sequences that have V and J called. A part of the clones is gone; compared with another copy, unresolved V genes explain less than half, and the rest is unexplained. The sample table holds about 9,800 clones, of which around two fifths were seen once. The ten most abundant clones make up more than 3.5% of the sample. Sequences were derived from lymph node tissue, sampled before any cancer treatment. The receptors derive from a woman aged 35 to 70 with stage I lung adenocarcinoma.

J is TRBJ1-2 and V is TRBV19, with a weak D call TRBD1 (6 bases). Germline V gene data show CDR1 as LNHDA and CDR2 as SQIVND (reference sequence). V lost 5 bases and J 0 bases, leaving 16 bases between the germline ends. The CDR3 covers 16 residues. Here the CDR3 DNA reads TGTGCCAGTAGTCTCCTGGCAGGGGAGACTAACTATGGCTACACCTTC. Protein product: CASSLLAGETNYGYTF.

This chain uses TRBV6-1 with TRBJ2-7, with 8 bases identical to TRBD1. The germline CDR1 and CDR2 sequences are MNHNS and SASEGT. There are 15 residues in the CDR3. With V trimmed by 1 base and J by 0 bases, 2 bases remained unmatched. The CDR3 DNA reads TGTGCCAGCAGTGAAGGACAGGGGAGCTCCTACGAGCAGTACTTC. Its translation: CASSEGQGSSYEQYF.

The V and J genes are TRBV23-1 and TRBJ2-2; D is perhaps TRBD2 (5 bases). TRBV23-1 is sorted into the ORF group, with uncertain function. V shed 8 bases and J shed 1 base, with 11 bases lying between them. The CDR3 covers 14 residues. The CDR3 DNA follows: TGCGCCAGCCGCCCCGGGGAGAACACCGGGGAGCTGTTTTTT. Its translation: CASRPGENTGELFF.

The chain has TRBV19 and TRBJ1-1, with D uncertain. The CDR3 spans 14 residues. Trimming shortened V by 3 bases and J by 3 bases, and 11 bases separated the two germline ends. Germline loops: CDR1 LNHDA, CDR2 SQIVND (reference sequence). CDR3 nucleotides: TGTGCCAGTAGTATCTGGGCCGCGGACACTGAAGCTTTCTTT. Amino acids: CASSIWAADTEAFF.

Regarding this clone: Germline and junction disagree at one end, which may indicate a read error. V usage is TRBV14 and J usage is TRBJ2-5; TRBD2 matches at 8 bases. The CDR3 extends over 16 amino acids. The germline V gene encodes CDR1 SGHDN and CDR2 FVKESK. CDR3 region: CTSSQTGLEGQETQYF. For the CDR3, the DNA is TGTACCAGCAGCCAGACGGGACTAGAAGGCCAAGAGACCCAGTACTTC.

This clone is labeled medium-sized. This chain joins TRBV11-3 and TRBJ1-2; D possibly corresponds to TRBD1 (6 bases). Deletions cut 1 base from V and 3 bases from J, with 9 bases between. CDR1 SGHNT and CDR2 YENEEA come from the germline V gene. There are 14 residues in the CDR3. The CDR3 bases are TGTGCCAGCAGCTTAGGGACAGAGTACTATGGCTACACCTTC. Translated, it gives CASSLGTEYYGYTF.

The J gene is TRBJ2-3, the V gene TRBV19; D remains unclear. Germline CDR1 and CDR2: LNHDA and SQIVND (reference sequence). Trimming removed 4 bases at V and 0 bases at J, with 14 bases between. This CDR3 contains 16 residues. The DNA of the CDR3 is TGTGCCAGTAGTAAGGGTACAGCAACTAGCACAGATACGCAGTATTTT. The encoded protein is CASSKGTATSTDTQYF.

This clone has more than one count but fewer than ten. The chain combines TRBV2 with TRBJ1-2; D call uncertain. From germline, CDR1 is SNHLY and CDR2 FYNNEI. The CDR3 runs 14 residues. V was trimmed by 3 bases and J by 3 bases, leaving 11 bases between them. Written as DNA, the CDR3 is TGTGCCAGCAGTGAGACACTTCTAGACTATGGCTACACCTTC. Translation: CASSETLLDYGYTF.

This chain uses TRBV29-1 with TRBJ2-1, with 11 bases that match TRBD2. V lost 5 bases to trimming and J lost 10 bases; unmatched junction nucleotides: 7. Germline V lookup: CDR1 SQVTM, CDR2 ANQGSEA. The CDR3 sequence is 13 residues long. The CDR3 loop reads CSVSTSGGFEQFF. CDR3 nucleotide sequence: TGCAGCGTTAGTACTAGCGGGGGTTTCGAGCAGTTCTTC.

The chain is built from TRBV19 and TRBJ1-1, with D tentatively TRBD1 (6 bases). CDR3 length equals 15 residues. V lost 2 bases and J 2 bases, leaving 12 bases between the germline ends. CDR1 LNHDA and CDR2 SQIVND come from the germline V gene (reference sequence). CDR3 protein: CASSIQGPTNTEAFF. The DNA of the CDR3 is TGTGCCAGTAGTATACAGGGGCCTACAAACACTGAAGCTTTCTTT. The full variable domain, rest sourced from reference TRBV19 and TRBJ1-1, is DGGITQSPKYLFRKEGQNVTLSCEQNLNHDAMYWYRQDPGQGLRLIYYSQIVNDFQKGDIAEGYSVSREKKESFPLTVTSAQKNPTAFYLCASSIQGPTNTEAFFGQGTRLTVV.

The chain links TRBV30 to TRBJ1-2; D is perhaps TRBD1 (5 bases). This CDR3 has 13 amino acids. Germline V gene lookup returns CDR1 GTSNPN and CDR2 SVGIG (reference sequence). Trimming pared 1 base from V and 2 bases from J, leaving 8 bases between. CDR3 region: CAWSEGPNYGYTF. In DNA, the CDR3 is TGTGCCTGGAGTGAGGGACCGAACTATGGCTACACCTTC.

The rearrangement joins TRBV18 to TRBJ1-5; the D gene is possibly TRBD1 (6 bases). Trimming removed 3 bases at V and 6 bases at J, with 15 bases between. The CDR3 has 15 residues. Germline assignment: CDR1 KGHSH and CDR2 LQKENI. The CDR3 region is CASSPGGGPGQPQHF. Written as DNA, the CDR3 is TGTGCCAGCTCACCCGGGGGGGGGCCGGGTCAGCCCCAGCATTTT.

The rearrangement joins TRBV18 to TRBJ1-2; tentatively, D is TRBD1 (5 bases). V lost 2 bases and J 1 base, leaving 8 bases between the germline ends. The CDR3 is 14 residues long. Looked up from germline, CDR1 is KGHSH and CDR2 is LQKENI. CDR3 coding DNA: TGTGCCAGCTCACCAACGACAGATAACTATGGCTACACCTTC. The encoded protein is CASSPTTDNYGYTF.

This clone has just a few counts. The gene calls are TRBV9 and TRBJ1-6; D ambiguous. The CDR3 extends over 16 amino acids. Germline CDR1 reads SGDLS; CDR2 reads YYNGEE. Trimming took 6 bases from V and 0 from J, leaving 13 bases between them. CDR3 in DNA: TGTGCCAGCACTTTCGAGGTTAGCTCCTATAATTCACCCCTCCACTTT. Protein sequence: CASTFEVSSYNSPLHF.

In its sample, this clone was seen a few times. The chain couples TRBV9 to TRBJ1-2; tentative D call: TRBD1 (6 bases). Trimming removed 4 bases at V and 10 bases at J, with 17 bases between. The germline gives CDR1 SGDLS, CDR2 YYNGEE. CDR3 length equals 13 residues. CDR3: CASSPYREQVYTF. Here the CDR3 DNA reads TGTGCCAGCAGCCCATACAGGGAACAGGTCTACACCTTC.

J is TRBJ2-1 and V is TRBV4-1; 9 bases are shared with TRBD2. Germline CDR1 MGHRA, CDR2 YSYEKL. Losses at the gene ends were 0 bases for V and 5 bases for J; bases not matched to a gene: 5. The CDR3 is 16 amino acids. The CDR3 region is CASSQERSGGDNEQFF. The CDR3 bases are TGCGCCAGCAGCCAAGAACGTAGCGGGGGAGACAATGAGCAGTTCTTC.

This clone was detected a few times. This rearrangement joins TRBV10-2 to TRBJ2-3; a weak D match, TRBD1 (6 bases). The CDR3 consists of 14 residues. The V end lost 5 bases, the J end lost 4 bases, and 13 bases lay between the germline ends. Germline V gives CDR1 WSHSY, CDR2 SAAADI. CDR3 DNA sequence: TGCGCCAGCAGTCAGGGGAATTTGCCAGATACGCAGTATTTT. It specifies CASSQGNLPDTQYF.

The gene calls are TRBV11-3 and TRBJ2-3; 10 bases map to TRBD2. J gave up 0 bases and V 5 bases, and 5 bases lay outside the gene matches. Germline V gene lookup returns CDR1 SGHNT and CDR2 YENEEA. This CDR3 region has 16 residues. The CDR3 is CASSQAGGASTDTQYF. CDR3 bases: TGTGCCAGCAGCCAAGCGGGGGGGGCTAGCACAGATACGCAGTATTTT.

The CDR3 protein is CASSDGTGVLGEQYF. The CDR3 region has the DNA TGCGCCAGCAGTGATGGGACCGGTGTTCTCGGCGAGCAGTACTTC. This sequence joins TRBV10-1 and TRBJ2-7; D might be TRBD1 or TRBD2, each matching 5 bases. The CDR3 consists of 15 residues. Germline assignment: CDR1 WNHNN and CDR2 SYGVQD (reference sequence). Trimming took 3 bases from V and 6 from J, leaving 18 bases between them.

In its sample, this clone is medium-sized. This rearrangement joins TRBV6-8 to TRBJ1-4, with D possibly TRBD1 on 5 matching bases. The CDR3 has 16 residues. Germline V lookup: CDR1 MNHGY, CDR2 SAAAGT. The ends were cut back, 6 bases at V and 0 bases at J, with 14 bases in the middle. The chain's CDR3 is CASRVSATATNEKLFF. The CDR3 region has the DNA TGTGCCAGCAGAGTGTCCGCGACAGCAACTAATGAAAAACTGTTTTTT.

In its sample, this clone was seen a few times. V and J are TRBV10-3 and TRBJ1-2; TRBD1 might be the D (6 bases). CDR3 size: 12 residues. V was cut by 8 bases and J by 0 bases, with 7 bases left in between. Germline values: CDR1 ENHRY, CDR2 SYGVKD. The CDR3 DNA follows: TGTGCCATCCGGGACACTAACTATGGCTACACCTTC. This translates into CAIRDTNYGYTF.